The T cell receptor beta chain described here comes from a study of blood T cell repertoires in COVID-19. For the study at large: COVID-19 samples collected from the United States, Italy and Spain covered acute and convalescent phases.

This clone turned up a few times. In the source study's methods: Estimated nucleated cell counts came from reference gene primer amplification. The table came from immunoSEQ multiplex PCR; TCRdb's copy has only in-frame clones and leaves some out. V, J and clone size reflect that table, while D and trimming were determined from the DNA. The repertoire includes roughly 120,000 clones, approximately 84% of them detected once, and 7.5% sits in the top ten. This sequence was found in an older man with active or convalescent COVID-19. The sample was peripheral blood.

CDR3 sequence reads: CATRSSYNSPLHF. Written as DNA, the CDR3 is TGTGCCACGAGGAGCTCCTATAATTCACCCCTCCACTTT. This chain uses TRBV6-5 with TRBJ1-6; D is ambiguous. Trimming left V 10 bases short and J 0 bases short, with 7 bases between. The CDR3 spans 13 residues. In germline, CDR1 is MNHEY, CDR2 SVGAGI.